Listed below are T cell receptor beta chains from one sample, sequenced in a study of shared clonotypes between healthy human individuals. The data were produced by immunoSEQ multiplex PCR, yet TCRdb's version contains in-frame clones alone and is incomplete. The sample contains nearly 1,000,000 clones, 60% to 85% of which appear only once. The sequencing input was memory CD4+ T cells sorted from blood. These receptors were collected from a man between 18 and 35 years old in good health. Each CDR3 is given with its conserved first and last residue. D genes are given only for firm matches. The size of a clone is reported for some rows only, either as once, few or many, or as a class for expanded clones.

D gene: TRBD2
J gene: TRBJ2-1
V gene: TRBV5-1
clone size: -
CDR3 DNA: TGCGCCAGCAGCTTGTACGGGAGGGCCAACAATGAGCAGTTCTTC
CDR3 protein: CASSLYGRANNEQFF

D gene: -
J gene: TRBJ1-2
V gene: TRBV5-4
clone size: -
CDR3 DNA: TGTGCCAGCAGCTTCTCGGATGGGCTGGGCTACACCTTC
CDR3 protein: CASSFSDGLGYTF

D gene: -
J gene: TRBJ1-5
V gene: TRBV28
clone size: -
CDR3 DNA: TGTGCCAGCGGTTTGGGGTACGATTATCAGCCCCAGCATTTT
CDR3 protein: CASGLGYDYQPQHF

D gene: -
J gene: TRBJ2-1
V gene: TRBV5-4
clone size: -
CDR3 DNA: TGTGCCAGCAGCTTTAAGGGGGGGAATGAGCAGTTCTTC
CDR3 protein: CASSFKGGNEQFF

D gene: TRBD2
J gene: TRBJ2-2
V gene: TRBV11-2
clone size: once
CDR3 DNA: TGTGCCAGCAGCCGAGCGGGAGACACCGGGGAGCTGTTTTTT
CDR3 protein: CASSRAGDTGELFF

D gene: -
J gene: TRBJ1-2
V gene: TRBV29-1
clone size: -
CDR3 DNA: TGCAGCGTTGACGCTGGCTACACCTTC
CDR3 protein: CSVDAGYTF

D gene: -
J gene: TRBJ2-7
V gene: TRBV7-9
clone size: few
CDR3 DNA: TGTGCCAGCAGCCGCACAGGGATAGGCGAGCAGTACTTC
CDR3 protein: CASSRTGIGEQYF

D gene: -
J gene: TRBJ1-4
V gene: TRBV30
clone size: few
CDR3 DNA: TGTGCCTGGAGTTACAGAGAAAATGAAAAACTGTTTTTT
CDR3 protein: CAWSYRENEKLFF

D gene: TRBD1
J gene: TRBJ1-2
V gene: TRBV5-6
clone size: -
CDR3 DNA: TGTGCCAGCAGCAGGGACAGCTCTATGGGCTATGGCTACACCTTC
CDR3 protein: CASSRDSSMGYGYTF

D gene: -
J gene: TRBJ1-1
V gene: TRBV11-2
clone size: -
CDR3 DNA: TGTGCCAGCAGCTTAGGTATTTCAGAAAACACTGAAGCTTTCTTT
CDR3 protein: CASSLGISENTEAFF

D gene: -
J gene: TRBJ1-2
V gene: TRBV2
clone size: -
CDR3 DNA: TGTGCCAGCAGTCAACAGGGCCGTGGCTACACCTTC
CDR3 protein: CASSQQGRGYTF

D gene: -
J gene: TRBJ1-2
V gene: TRBV28
clone size: -
CDR3 DNA: TGTGCCAGCAGTAAAACCTCCCTCAGGGCGCGAAACTATGGCTACACCTTC
CDR3 protein: CASSKTSLRARNYGYTF

D gene: -
J gene: TRBJ1-3
V gene: TRBV28
clone size: -
CDR3 DNA: TGTGCCAGCAGGCTCGCCGGGACTGCCGCGCGAAACACCATATATTTT
CDR3 protein: CASRLAGTAARNTIYF

D gene: -
J gene: TRBJ1-1
V gene: TRBV5-6
clone size: -
CDR3 DNA: TGTGCCAGCAGTCAAATGCAGGGGAACACTGAAGCTTTCTTT
CDR3 protein: CASSQMQGNTEAFF

D gene: -
J gene: TRBJ2-3
V gene: TRBV6-6
clone size: -
CDR3 DNA: TGTGCCAGCAGGCCCACCGAAGGGGGGTCACGAGATACGCAGTATTTT
CDR3 protein: CASRPTEGGSRDTQYF

D gene: -
J gene: TRBJ1-2
V gene: TRBV6-1
clone size: -
CDR3 DNA: TGTGCCAGCAGTGAACTCGCCCGACGCGCTAACTATGGCTACACCTTC
CDR3 protein: CASSELARRANYGYTF

D gene: -
J gene: TRBJ2-2
V gene: TRBV6-5
clone size: -
CDR3 DNA: TGTGCCAGCAGTTACTCGAGTCGGGGGCATGGCGGGGAGCTGTTTTTT
CDR3 protein: CASSYSSRGHGGELFF

D gene: TRBD1
J gene: TRBJ2-7
V gene: TRBV2
clone size: -
CDR3 DNA: TGTGCCAGTAGGGGACAGCACTACGAGCAGTACTTC
CDR3 protein: CASRGQHYEQYF

D gene: -
J gene: TRBJ2-7
V gene: TRBV6-5
clone size: -
CDR3 DNA: TGTGCCAGCACCAGTTCCGCGGGGTCCGAGCAGTACTTC
CDR3 protein: CASTSSAGSEQYF

D gene: -
J gene: TRBJ2-1
V gene: TRBV29-1
clone size: -
CDR3 DNA: TGCAGCGTTGAAGATTTAGGACCGAGCTCCTACAATGAGCAGTTCTTC
CDR3 protein: CSVEDLGPSSYNEQFF

D gene: TRBD2
J gene: TRBJ2-1
V gene: TRBV19
clone size: -
CDR3 DNA: TGTGCCAGTAGTGCCGGTAGAAGCGGGAGAAATGATGAGCAGTTCTTC
CDR3 protein: CASSAGRSGRNDEQFF

D gene: -
J gene: TRBJ1-3
V gene: TRBV2
clone size: -
CDR3 DNA: TGTGCCAGCAGTGAAGTAGGGATTGGAAACACCATATATTTT
CDR3 protein: CASSEVGIGNTIYF

D gene: -
J gene: TRBJ1-5
V gene: TRBV18
clone size: many
CDR3 DNA: TGTGCCAGCTCACCTGAGAGCAATCAGCCCCAGCATTTT
CDR3 protein: CASSPESNQPQHF

D gene: -
J gene: TRBJ1-5
V gene: TRBV19
clone size: once
CDR3 DNA: TGTGCCAGTAGTATCTCAGCATCCCAGCCCCAGCATTTT
CDR3 protein: CASSISASQPQHF

D gene: TRBD1
J gene: TRBJ1-6
V gene: TRBV15
clone size: -
CDR3 DNA: TGTGCCACCAGCAGTTTACCGGGACAGGGGAATTCACCCCTCCACTTT
CDR3 protein: CATSSLPGQGNSPLHF

D gene: -
J gene: TRBJ2-1
V gene: TRBV13
clone size: once
CDR3 DNA: TGTGCCAGCAGCTTAGGAATCCGTGCCGACGGCTACAATGAGCAGTTCTTC
CDR3 protein: CASSLGIRADGYNEQFF

D gene: -
J gene: TRBJ2-3
V gene: TRBV2
clone size: -
CDR3 DNA: TGTGCCAGCGGGCAGGATACGCAGTATTTT
CDR3 protein: CASGQDTQYF

D gene: -
J gene: TRBJ2-3
V gene: TRBV28
clone size: few
CDR3 DNA: TGTGCCAGCACCCTCACCGGGGTGGAAGGAGCAGATACGCAGTATTTT
CDR3 protein: CASTLTGVEGADTQYF

D gene: TRBD1
J gene: TRBJ1-3
V gene: TRBV5-1
clone size: once
CDR3 DNA: TGCGCCAGCAGCTTAGGGGGCGAAGTCTCTGGAAACACCATATATTTT
CDR3 protein: CASSLGGEVSGNTIYF

D gene: -
J gene: TRBJ1-6
V gene: TRBV2
clone size: -
CDR3 DNA: TGTGCCAGCTTGAGACACTTAAATTCACCCCTCCACTTT
CDR3 protein: CASLRHLNSPLHF

D gene: -
J gene: TRBJ2-1
V gene: TRBV27
clone size: -
CDR3 DNA: TGTGCCAGCAGTTCCGCCGGGACTCTGATTTTAGGTGAGCAGTTCTTC
CDR3 protein: CASSSAGTLILGEQFF

D gene: -
J gene: TRBJ1-4
V gene: TRBV18
clone size: -
CDR3 DNA: TGTGCCAGCTCACCACCTGTACAAACTGAAAAACTGTTTTTT
CDR3 protein: CASSPPVQTEKLFF

D gene: -
J gene: TRBJ2-3
V gene: TRBV27
clone size: -
CDR3 DNA: TGTGCCAGCAGTGTCCACAGGGACCGCACAGATACGCAGTATTTT
CDR3 protein: CASSVHRDRTDTQYF

D gene: -
J gene: TRBJ1-6
V gene: TRBV7-9
clone size: -
CDR3 DNA: TGTGCCAGCAGCCCCGACACGGACTATTCACCCCTCCACTTT
CDR3 protein: CASSPDTDYSPLHF

D gene: -
J gene: TRBJ2-3
V gene: TRBV5-6
clone size: -
CDR3 DNA: TGTGCCAGCAGCTTGGTACCAGCGGACCTAGGCACAGATACGCAGTATTTT
CDR3 protein: CASSLVPADLGTDTQYF

D gene: TRBD1
J gene: TRBJ2-7
V gene: TRBV7-6
clone size: -
CDR3 DNA: TGTGCCAGCAGCTGGACAGGGGGGAATTACGAGCAGTACTTC
CDR3 protein: CASSWTGGNYEQYF

D gene: -
J gene: TRBJ2-7
V gene: TRBV30
clone size: -
CDR3 DNA: TGTGCCTGGTGGTGGCCCAACCACGGGGGCGAGCAGTACTTC
CDR3 protein: CAWWWPNHGGEQYF

D gene: TRBD2
J gene: TRBJ2-1
V gene: TRBV29-1
clone size: -
CDR3 DNA: TGCAGCGTCCCGGGACTAGCGGGAATATTCAATGAGCAGTTCTTC
CDR3 protein: CSVPGLAGIFNEQFF

D gene: TRBD1
J gene: TRBJ2-7
V gene: TRBV4-1
clone size: -
CDR3 DNA: TGCGCCAGCAGCCAAGAGAGTGGAGTTGGGACAGGGAGGTACGAGCAGTACTTC
CDR3 protein: CASSQESGVGTGRYEQYF

D gene: TRBD2
J gene: TRBJ2-1
V gene: TRBV27
clone size: -
CDR3 DNA: TGTGCCAGCAGTTCCGCCTCGCTAGCGGGTCCCGGGAATGAGCAGTTCTTC
CDR3 protein: CASSSASLAGPGNEQFF

D gene: TRBD1
J gene: TRBJ2-1
V gene: TRBV10-3
clone size: once
CDR3 DNA: TGTGCCATTAGGAGGCAGGGGGACAATGAGCAGTTCTTC
CDR3 protein: CAIRRQGDNEQFF

D gene: TRBD1
J gene: TRBJ2-7
V gene: TRBV5-1
clone size: -
CDR3 DNA: TGCGCCAGCAGCTTACTACAGGGGTACGAGCAGTACTTC
CDR3 protein: CASSLLQGYEQYF

D gene: -
J gene: TRBJ1-3
V gene: TRBV4-2
clone size: -
CDR3 DNA: TGTGCCAGCAGCCAAGATGCCCGGGGGGTCGGAAACACCATATATTTT
CDR3 protein: CASSQDARGVGNTIYF

D gene: -
J gene: TRBJ1-6
V gene: TRBV15
clone size: -
CDR3 DNA: TGTGCCACCAGCAGAGATCTTATAGCGCCGATGGGGTCCTATAATTCACCCCTCCACTTT
CDR3 protein: CATSRDLIAPMGSYNSPLHF